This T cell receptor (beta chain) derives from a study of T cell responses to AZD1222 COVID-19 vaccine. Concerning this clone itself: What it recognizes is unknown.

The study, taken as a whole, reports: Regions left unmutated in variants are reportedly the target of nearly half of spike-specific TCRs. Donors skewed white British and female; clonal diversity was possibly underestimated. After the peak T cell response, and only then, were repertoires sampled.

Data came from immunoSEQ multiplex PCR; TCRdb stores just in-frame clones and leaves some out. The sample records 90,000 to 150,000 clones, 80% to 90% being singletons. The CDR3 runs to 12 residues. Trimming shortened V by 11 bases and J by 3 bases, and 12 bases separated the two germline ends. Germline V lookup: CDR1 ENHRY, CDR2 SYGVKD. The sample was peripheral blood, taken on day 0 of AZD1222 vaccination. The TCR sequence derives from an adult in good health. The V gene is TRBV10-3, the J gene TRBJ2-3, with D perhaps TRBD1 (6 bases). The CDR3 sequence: CAVRQETDTQYF. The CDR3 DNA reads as TGTGCCGTGCGACAGGAGACAGATACGCAGTATTTT.